Presented here are 10 T cell receptor beta chains from one specimen sequenced in a study of cytomegalovirus exposure and HLA in healthy donors. PCR was performed using 60 Vbeta and 13 Jbeta primers. Only in-frame clones appear in the TCRdb table, and some are missing; sequencing was by immunoSEQ multiplex PCR. The table lists under 150,000 clones, around 70% of them singletons. Sequencing was carried out using PBMCs. These receptors originate from a woman between 18 and 29 years old in good health and CMV-seronegative.

For this clone: At one of its ends the junction is not consistent with the germline gene, which may arise from a read error. The chain combines TRBV28 with TRBJ2-7; 7 bases are a match to TRBD1. CDR3 length equals 9 residues. Germline CDR1 and CDR2: MDHEN and SYDVKM. DNA of the CDR3: TGTGCCAGCGGGACGAACAGGGGCTTC. Translated, it gives CASGTNRGF.

The chain carries TRBV5-4 and TRBJ1-2; 7 bases are shared with TRBD1. The germline CDR1 and CDR2 sequences are SGHNT and YYREEE (reference sequence). Germline trimming cut 1 base from V and 5 bases from J; bases unmatched to any gene: 8. The CDR3 loop spans 15 amino acids. The CDR3 coding sequence is TGTGCCAGCAGCTTGTTCGGCAGGGGGAATTATGGCTACACCTTC. Amino acid sequence: CASSLFGRGNYGYTF. The full variable domain, in which reference TRBV5-4 and TRBJ1-2 provide the parts outside the CDR3, is ETGVTQSPTHLIKTRGQQVTLRCSSQSGHNTVSWYQQALGQGPQFIFQYYREEENGRGNFPPRFSGLQFPNYSSELNVNALELDDSALYLCASSLFGRGNYGYTFGSGTRLTVV.

The chain joins TRBV6-6 to TRBJ1-4, with D unresolved. The CDR3 spans 16 residues. Trimming took off 5 bases at V and 6 bases at J, with 19 bases between the two ends. Germline assignment: CDR1 MNHNY and CDR2 SVGAGI (reference sequence). In nucleotides, the CDR3 is TGTGCCAGCAGTCACCCGGGAATGACCGGAGATGAAAAACTGTTTTTT. Translating gives CASSHPGMTGDEKLFF.

V is TRBV5-1 and J is TRBJ2-1, with 9 bases that match TRBD1. Germline V gene data show CDR1 as SGHRS and CDR2 as YFSETQ. V dropped 4 bases and J dropped 6; count of bases not matched to a gene: 8. This CDR3 is built from 15 residues. DNA for the CDR3: TGCGCCAGCAGCGCCCCCGGGACAGGGTCCAATGAGCAGTTCTTC. This codes for CASSAPGTGSNEQFF.

This chain links TRBV27 with TRBJ1-2; TRBD1 matches 7 bases. This CDR3 has 13 amino acids. V gave up 4 bases and J gave up 2 bases; unmatched junction bases: 1. Germline V gives CDR1 MNHEY, CDR2 SMNVEV (reference sequence). The CDR3 DNA sequence: TGTGCCAGCAGTTGGGACAGAAACTATGGCTACACCTTC. As protein: CASSWDRNYGYTF.

V is TRBV30 and J is TRBJ1-5; TRBD1 is a possible D gene (5 bases). The CDR3 totals 14 residues. Germline V gene data show CDR1 as GTSNPN and CDR2 as SVGIG (reference sequence). V was clipped by 1 base and J by 8 bases, with 15 bases between them. The CDR3 reads CAWSEVGRAKPQHF. CDR3 DNA sequence: TGTGCCTGGAGTGAGGTCGGCAGGGCTAAGCCCCAGCATTTT.

This clone was counted a few times. The J gene is TRBJ2-1, the V gene TRBV6-1; the D gene is possibly TRBD1 (6 bases). CDR1 is MNHNS and CDR2 is SASEGT in the germline V gene. V dropped 2 bases and J dropped 5 bases, with 13 bases sitting between them. The CDR3 loop spans 15 amino acids. Written as DNA, the CDR3 is TGTGCCAGCAGTGAATATAACAGGGAAAACAATGAGCAGTTCTTC. Its translation is CASSEYNRENNEQFF.

Details on this clone: Other nucleotide sequences from this sample produce the same CDR3. V usage is TRBV30 and J usage is TRBJ1-2; the D gene is possibly TRBD1 (5 bases). The length of the CDR3 is 12 residues. The V end was cut by 3 bases, the J end by 4 bases, with 9 bases between. Germline loops: CDR1 GTSNPN, CDR2 SVGIG (reference sequence). CDR3: CAWRGQPYGYTF. The CDR3 bases are TGTGCCTGGAGGGGGCAGCCCTATGGCTACACCTTC.

This clone was detected only once. Relative to the germline gene, one junction end is altered; a read error may explain this. The rearrangement joins TRBV27 to TRBJ2-1, with 9 bases aligning to TRBD1. Germline V lookup: CDR1 MNHEY, CDR2 SMNVEV (reference sequence). This CDR3 spans 13 amino acids. In nucleotides, the CDR3 is TGTGCCAGCAGTTTATCGACAGGGGGACATAAGGTCTTC. Its protein is CASSLSTGGHKVF.

In its sample, this clone was seen a few times. This chain joins TRBV6-1 and TRBJ1-2, with 7 bases that match TRBD1. V shed 10 bases, J shed 5 bases, and the junction held 16 bases outside the gene matches. Germline-derived CDR1 and CDR2 are MNHNS and SASEGT. The CDR3 consists of 15 residues. The CDR3 loop is CATWDRGRRAYGYTF. Written as DNA, the CDR3 is TGTGCCACCTGGGATAGGGGGCGCAGGGCATATGGCTACACCTTC.